The 31 T cell receptor beta chains presented below share a single source sample, sequenced in a study of shared clonotypes between healthy human individuals. Profiling relied on immunoSEQ multiplex PCR, and the TCRdb table lists in-frame clones only, not all of them. The sample lists about 2 million clones; 85% to 95% were seen once. Specimen: naive CD4+ T cells sorted from blood. Regarding subset: CD45RA+ positively selected. Receptors originate from a man younger than 35 in good health.

A word on this clone: This CDR3 is also generated by other DNA sequences in the sample. V usage is TRBV5-1 and J usage is TRBJ1-1; D gene ambiguous. The CDR3 contains 14 residues. Between the trimmed V and J ends, which lost 3 bases and 1 base, there was a span of 10 bases. Germline assignment: CDR1 SGHRS and CDR2 YFSETQ. The CDR3 region has the DNA TGCGCCAGCAGCTCCGGACCATCGAACACTGAAGCTTTCTTT. Encoded protein: CASSSGPSNTEAFF.

This chain links TRBV19 with TRBJ1-2, with 7 bases matching TRBD1. Germline V CDR1 and CDR2: LNHDA, SQIVND (reference sequence). This CDR3 is 14 amino acids long. V lost 6 bases, J lost 4 bases, and 8 bases stayed unmatched. CDR3 protein: CASREQGSGYGYTF. CDR3 DNA: TGTGCCAGTAGGGAACAGGGGTCGGGCTATGGCTACACCTTC. The full variable domain, in which reference TRBV19 and TRBJ1-2 provide the parts outside the CDR3, is DGGITQSPKYLFRKEGQNVTLSCEQNLNHDAMYWYRQDPGQGLRLIYYSQIVNDFQKGDIAEGYSVSREKKESFPLTVTSAQKNPTAFYLCASREQGSGYGYTFGSGTRLTVV.

This chain uses TRBV19 with TRBJ2-7, with 9 bases aligning to TRBD2. This CDR3 has 17 amino acids. The junction had 11 bases not matched to a gene; V was cut back by 3 bases and J by 2 bases. The germline V gene has CDR1 LNHDA and CDR2 SQIVND (reference sequence). The CDR3 loop is CASSMVVAGAPPYEQYF. CDR3 DNA sequence: TGTGCCAGTAGTATGGTAGTAGCGGGGGCCCCACCCTACGAGCAGTACTTC.

The chain couples TRBV11-2 to TRBJ2-7, with TRBD2 matching over 13 bases. The CDR3 spans 14 residues. CDR1 is SGHAT and CDR2 is FQNNGV in the germline V gene. The trim removed 4 bases at V and 6 bases at J, leaving 3 bases unmatched. The CDR3 nucleotides read TGTGCCAGCAGCTGGACTAGCGGGGGAGGCGAGCAGTACTTC. Its translation: CASSWTSGGGEQYF.

The CDR3, as DNA: TGCGCCAGCAGCTCAGACAGGGACAATGAGCAGTTCTTC. It codes for CASSSDRDNEQFF. This sequence joins TRBV5-1 and TRBJ2-1; 7 bases map to TRBD1. V was clipped by 3 bases and J by 5 bases; unmatched bases: 2. The CDR3 is 13 amino acids. CDR1 is SGHRS, CDR2 YFSETQ, per germline. Full variable domain (remainder filled in from reference TRBV5-1 and TRBJ2-1): KAGVTQTPRYLIKTRGQQVTLSCSPISGHRSVSWYQQTPGQGLQFLFEYFSETQRNKGNFPGRFSGRQFSNSRSEMNVSTLELGDSALYLCASSSDRDNEQFFGPGTRLTVL.

This chain connects TRBV27 to TRBJ1-6; D possibly corresponds to TRBD1 (6 bases). The CDR3 is 14 amino acids. The V end was cut by 10 bases, the J end by 6 bases, with 16 bases between. Germline V lookup: CDR1 MNHEY, CDR2 SMNVEV (reference sequence). The CDR3 protein is CATSRGGFNSPLHF. CDR3 bases: TGTGCCACCTCTCGAGGGGGTTTTAATTCACCCCTCCACTTT.

The chain uses TRBV5-1 and TRBJ1-4, with D possibly matching TRBD1 (5 bases). Germline V gives CDR1 SGHRS, CDR2 YFSETQ. The V end was cut by 3 bases, the J end by 3 bases, with 15 bases between. This CDR3 is built from 16 residues. The CDR3 DNA sequence: TGCGCCAGCAGCTCATCGGGACGGTCGGCTAATGAAAAACTGTTTTTT. Translating it yields CASSSSGRSANEKLFF.

Notes on this clone: Other nucleotide sequences in the sample specify the same CDR3. This rearrangement joins TRBV10-3 to TRBJ1-6; D remains unclear. The V and J ends lost 9 bases and 0 bases respectively, with 9 bases between them. The germline V gene has CDR1 ENHRY and CDR2 SYGVKD. This CDR3 region has 14 residues. In DNA, the CDR3 is TGTGCCATATCGGGGAGCTCCTATAATTCACCCCTCCACTTT. Translating gives CAISGSSYNSPLHF.

The count of this clone is one. Other nucleotide sequences from this sample produce the same CDR3. V and J are TRBV7-9 and TRBJ2-7; 8 bases are a match to TRBD1. Germline loops: CDR1 SEHNR, CDR2 FQNEAQ (reference sequence). After removal of 5 bases from V and 0 bases from J, the junction contained 6 bases not matched to a gene. The CDR3 covers 15 residues. The CDR3: CASSRTGTGSYEQYF. The DNA for the CDR3 is TGTGCCAGCAGCCGTACCGGGACAGGCTCCTACGAGCAGTACTTC.

Worth noting for this clone: Other DNA sequences in the same sample also yield this CDR3. CDR3 residues: CASRTSGANVLTF. The CDR3, as DNA: TGTGCCAGCAGAACATCTGGGGCCAACGTCCTGACTTTC. The chain joins TRBV9 to TRBJ2-6, with D hard to call. The CDR3 is made up of 13 amino acids. Germline CDR1 and CDR2: SGDLS and YYNGEE. Trimming removed 5 bases at V and 1 base at J, with 4 bases between.

The CDR3 spells CASSITRRGTGELFF. Written as DNA, the CDR3 is TGTGCCAGTAGTATAACCCGGAGGGGCACCGGGGAGCTGTTTTTT. The J gene is TRBJ2-2, the V gene TRBV19, with D tentatively TRBD2 (6 bases). There are 15 residues in the CDR3. V lost 2 bases, J lost 4 bases, and 11 bases lay in between. CDR1 and CDR2 (germline): LNHDA, SQIVND (reference sequence).

Concerning this clone itself: Other DNA sequences of this sample code for an identical CDR3. The V gene is TRBV5-1, the J gene TRBJ1-1, with D uncertain. V lost 2 bases and J 1 base, leaving 6 bases between the germline ends. There are 13 residues in the CDR3. Germline V gene sequence: CDR1 SGHRS, CDR2 YFSETQ. Written as DNA, the CDR3 is TGCGCCAGCAGCTTCTTAGAGAACACTGAAGCTTTCTTT. This sequence encodes CASSFLENTEAFF.

The chain uses TRBV29-1 and TRBJ2-2; TRBD2 agrees at 14 bases. The CDR3 consists of 17 residues. Germline V gene lookup returns CDR1 SQVTM and CDR2 ANQGSEA. V was pared by 4 bases and J by 4 bases, with 8 bases of the junction left unmatched. Here the CDR3 reads CSVGRGLAGGGTGELFF. Here the CDR3 DNA reads TGCAGCGTTGGGCGAGGACTAGCGGGAGGAGGCACCGGGGAGCTGTTTTTT.

V and J are TRBV28 and TRBJ1-1, with D hard to call. V lost 2 bases and J lost 0, with 22 bases in between. Germline values: CDR1 MDHEN, CDR2 SYDVKM. CDR3 length: 19 amino acids. The CDR3 nucleotides are TGTGCCAGCAGTTTAAAGGGCCCTGGGCGTATACTAATGAACACTGAAGCTTTCTTT. Translating gives CASSLKGPGRILMNTEAFF.

This clone was observed once. The rearrangement uses TRBV5-1 and TRBJ2-3; weak D call: TRBD1 (6 bases). The germline gives CDR1 SGHRS, CDR2 YFSETQ. Trimming took off 3 bases at V and 3 bases at J, with 17 bases between the two ends. CDR3 length: 16 amino acids. The CDR3 region is CASSSLGARGTDTQYF. Here the CDR3 DNA reads TGCGCCAGCAGCTCCCTCGGGGCCAGGGGAACAGATACGCAGTATTTT.

With respect to this clone: Other DNA sequences in the sample encode the same CDR3. The V and J genes are TRBV10-3 and TRBJ2-2, with 10 nucleotides matching TRBD1. The germline gives CDR1 ENHRY, CDR2 SYGVKD. The CDR3 consists of 14 residues. Trimming cost V 8 bases and J 5 bases; bases outside gene matches: 5. As DNA, the CDR3 is TGTGCCATCTCTGGACAGGGGGGGACCGGGGAGCTGTTTTTT. The encoded protein is CAISGQGGTGELFF.

Notes on this clone: Relative to the germline gene, one junction end is altered; a read error may explain this. The chain recombines TRBV18 with TRBJ1-2; possibly TRBD1 for D (5 bases). Germline CDR1 is KGHSH and CDR2 is LQKENI. CDR3 size: 15 residues. CDR3 sequence: CASSPPAGANYGYTF. CDR3 nucleotides: TGTGCCAGCTCACCACCTGCTGGGGCAAACTACGGCTACACCTTC. The full variable domain, rest sourced from reference TRBV18 and TRBJ1-2, is NAGVMQNPRHLVRRRGQEARLRCSPMKGHSHVYWYRQLPEEGLKFMVYLQKENIIDESGMPKERFSAEFPKEGPSILRIQQVVRGDSAAYFCASSPPAGANYGYTFGSGTRLTVV.

The J gene is TRBJ1-1, the V gene TRBV28, with 12 bases identical to TRBD1. Germline V CDR1 and CDR2: MDHEN, SYDVKM. V shed 11 bases and J 3 bases; nucleotides not matched to a gene: 10. This CDR3 is built from 15 residues. CDR3 DNA sequence: TGTGCCTCATGGGGACAGGGGGCTCAGGACACTGAAGCTTTCTTT. Residues: CASWGQGAQDTEAFF.

The chain has TRBV6-1 and TRBJ1-4; TRBD1 might be the D (6 bases). The ends were cut back, 4 bases at V and 7 bases at J, with 16 bases in the middle. The germline V gene has CDR1 MNHNS and CDR2 SASEGT. The CDR3 sequence is 15 residues long. For the CDR3, the DNA is TGTGCCAGCAGTGCTTTCGCGACAGGTTCTGAAAAACTGTTTTTT. The encoded protein is CASSAFATGSEKLFF.

V gene TRBV7-3 combines with J gene TRBJ2-1; D not certain. The CDR3 covers 14 residues. V gave up 1 base and J gave up 7 bases, with 11 bases separating them. Looked up from germline, CDR1 is SGHTA and CDR2 is FQGTGA. The CDR3 sequence: CASSLNRNGNEQFF. As DNA, the CDR3 is TGTGCCAGCAGCTTAAATCGGAACGGGAATGAGCAGTTCTTC. The full variable domain, completed using reference TRBV7-3 and TRBJ2-1, is GAGVSQTPSNKVTEKGKYVELRCDPISGHTALYWYRQSLGQGPEFLIYFQGTGAADDSGLPNDRFFAVRPEGSVSTLKIQRTERGDSAVYLCASSLNRNGNEQFFGPGTRLTVL.

V gene TRBV6-1 combines with J gene TRBJ1-1; 10 nucleotides line up with TRBD1. CDR3 length: 14 amino acids. The junction had 7 bases not matched to a gene; V was cut back by 5 bases and J by 7 bases. Germline V gene data show CDR1 as MNHNS and CDR2 as SASEGT. The DNA of the CDR3 is TGTGCCAGCAGTAAGGGACAGGGGTATGGTGAAGCTTTCTTT. Its translation is CASSKGQGYGEAFF.

The V and J genes are TRBV4-1 and TRBJ2-1, with unresolved D. CDR3 size: 13 residues. The germline V gene encodes CDR1 MGHRA and CDR2 YSYEKL. V lost 5 bases, J lost 0 bases, and 5 bases lay in between. The CDR3 region has the DNA TGCGCCAGCAGCGGTAGCTCCTACAATGAGCAGTTCTTC. This sequence encodes CASSGSSYNEQFF.

The chain is built from TRBV10-1 and TRBJ1-2; no firm D call. V lost 7 bases, J lost 7 bases, and 22 bases lay in between. The CDR3 spans 15 residues. Germline V gives CDR1 WNHNN, CDR2 SYGVQD (reference sequence). For the CDR3, the DNA is TGCGCCAGCATCCTATCTTTCCTCGGGTGGGTTGGCTACACCTTC. This encodes CASILSFLGWVGYTF.

The chain carries TRBV18 and TRBJ2-7, with a tentative D call TRBD1 (6 bases). The germline V gene encodes CDR1 KGHSH and CDR2 LQKENI. Trimming took off 7 bases at V and 3 bases at J, with 16 bases between the two ends. The CDR3 loop spans 14 amino acids. The CDR3 nucleotides read TGTGCCAGCTACCCGGGACACAGAAACTACGAGCAGTACTTC. Its protein product is CASYPGHRNYEQYF.

The chain recombines TRBV27 with TRBJ2-1, with 7 bases matching TRBD2. J gave up 0 bases and V 7 bases, and 6 bases lay outside the gene matches. Germline-derived CDR1 and CDR2 are MNHEY and SMNVEV (reference sequence). CDR3 length: 15 residues. The CDR3 spells CASTFGGNSYNEQFF. CDR3 DNA: TGTGCCAGCACCTTCGGGGGGAACTCCTACAATGAGCAGTTCTTC.

The chain recombines TRBV27 with TRBJ1-2, with 8 bases matching TRBD1. The CDR3 covers 15 residues. V gave up 5 bases and J gave up 6 bases; unmatched junction bases: 11. Germline-derived CDR1 and CDR2 are MNHEY and SMNVEV (reference sequence). CDR3 DNA sequence: TGTGCCAGCAGTCCTAGACAGGGGACGATGCATGGCTACACCTTC. It translates to CASSPRQGTMHGYTF.

V and J are TRBV28 and TRBJ1-5; 8 bases match TRBD1. The V gene end was trimmed by 1 base and the J gene end by 2 bases; junction bases not matched to a gene: 7. The CDR3 is 17 amino acids. CDR1 is MDHEN, CDR2 SYDVKM, per germline. CDR3 sequence reads: CASSLFQGAYGNQPQHF. The DNA for the CDR3 is TGTGCCAGCAGTTTATTCCAGGGGGCTTACGGCAATCAGCCCCAGCATTTT. The complete variable domain, with remaining parts taken from reference TRBV28 and TRBJ1-5, reads DVKVTQSSRYLVKRTGEKVFLECVQDMDHENMFWYRQDPGLGLRLIYFSYDVKMKEKGDIPEGYSVSREKKERFSLILESASTNQTSMYLCASSLFQGAYGNQPQHFGDGTRLSIL.

The J gene is TRBJ1-5, the V gene TRBV15; tentatively, D is TRBD1 (6 bases). V dropped 0 bases and J dropped 3 bases, with 21 bases sitting between them. The CDR3 is made up of 19 amino acids. Germline V gives CDR1 LNHNV, CDR2 YYDKDF (reference sequence). CDR3 sequence reads: CATSRDRGGTKVNNQPQHF. As DNA, the CDR3 is TGTGCCACCAGCAGAGATCGGGGGGGCACGAAAGTAAACAATCAGCCCCAGCATTTT.

This clone was detected a few times. A junction boundary mismatches the germline segment, possibly from a read error. The chain carries TRBV19 and TRBJ1-5; 7 nucleotides line up with TRBD1. From germline, CDR1 is LNHDA and CDR2 SQIVND (reference sequence). This CDR3 contains 16 residues. The CDR3 here is CASRIGTDWGNQPQHF. The CDR3 coding sequence is TGTGCCAGTAGGATAGGGACAGATTGGGGCAATCAGCCCCAGCATTTT. Using reference TRBV19 and TRBJ1-5 for the parts outside the CDR3, the full variable domain is DGGITQSPKYLFRKEGQNVTLSCEQNLNHDAMYWYRQDPGQGLRLIYYSQIVNDFQKGDIAEGYSVSREKKESFPLTVTSAQKNPTAFYLCASRIGTDWGNQPQHFGDGTRLSIL.

The chain uses TRBV19 and TRBJ1-5; no clear D. Germline assignment: CDR1 LNHDA and CDR2 SQIVND (reference sequence). The CDR3 has 14 residues. The ends were cut back, 3 bases at V and 6 bases at J, with 12 bases in the middle. In nucleotides, the CDR3 is TGTGCCAGTAGTATGAGGGAAGGGAGTCAGCCCCAGCATTTT. Protein product: CASSMREGSQPQHF.

The chain uses TRBV10-2 and TRBJ1-3; the D is unclear. V lost 3 bases and J lost 0, with 9 bases in between. Per germline, CDR1 WSHSY and CDR2 SAAADI. The CDR3 has 15 amino acids. CDR3 protein: CASSDARSSGNTIYF. As DNA, the CDR3 is TGCGCCAGCAGTGATGCCAGGAGCTCTGGAAACACCATATATTTT.